These T cell receptor beta chains were read from a single sample in a study of blood T cell repertoires in COVID-19. Generated by immunoSEQ multiplex PCR, the TCRdb table keeps only in-frame clones and is missing some. In the table there are 150,000 to 200,000 clones, about 81% of which are singletons. Source material: peripheral blood. Receptors originate from a woman older than 75 with COVID-19, enrolled during active disease. Both conserved end residues are part of each CDR3. A D gene is named only where the DNA matches it firmly. Not every row has a clone size; where given, it reads once, few, many or a size class.

CDR3nt: TGCGCCAGCAGCCAAGAAGGGGGGGTACACACAGATACGCAGTATTTT; CDR3aa: CASSQEGGVHTDTQYF; d_gene: .; abundance: .; v_gene: TRBV4-3; j_gene: TRBJ2-3
CDR3nt: TGTGCCAGTAGTACGCCCGGGACAGGGCCCTACAATGAGCAGTTCTTC; CDR3aa: CASSTPGTGPYNEQFF; d_gene: TRBD1; abundance: .; v_gene: TRBV19; j_gene: TRBJ2-1
CDR3nt: TGTGCCAGTAGTCCCTCGAGGAGTTCACCCCTCCACTTT; CDR3aa: CASSPSRSSPLHF; d_gene: .; abundance: .; v_gene: TRBV19; j_gene: TRBJ1-6
CDR3nt: TGTGCCAGTAGCCCAAGACTAGTCAGTTCGACCGGGGAGCTGTTTTTT; CDR3aa: CASSPRLVSSTGELFF; d_gene: .; abundance: .; v_gene: TRBV19; j_gene: TRBJ2-2
CDR3nt: TGTGCCAGTAGTCTAAGGACTAGCGGGAGGAAGGACGAGCAGTACTTC; CDR3aa: CASSLRTSGRKDEQYF; d_gene: TRBD2; abundance: .; v_gene: TRBV19; j_gene: TRBJ2-7
CDR3nt: TGTGCCTGGGTCACGGACTGGGGGGGCACTGAAGCTTTCTTT; CDR3aa: CAWVTDWGGTEAFF; d_gene: .; abundance: .; v_gene: TRBV30; j_gene: TRBJ1-1
CDR3nt: TGCGCCAGCAGCCCTCGCGCGGGGGCGTCCAATGAGCAGTTCTTC; CDR3aa: CASSPRAGASNEQFF; d_gene: .; abundance: .; v_gene: TRBV5-1; j_gene: TRBJ2-1
CDR3nt: TGTGCCAGCAGTTCAACACATAGCTACACCTTC; CDR3aa: CASSSTHSYTF; d_gene: .; abundance: .; v_gene: TRBV28; j_gene: TRBJ1-2
CDR3nt: TGTGCCAGCAGTTGGGACAGGGGAACAGATACGCAGTATTTT; CDR3aa: CASSWDRGTDTQYF; d_gene: TRBD1; abundance: few; v_gene: TRBV6-5; j_gene: TRBJ2-3
CDR3nt: TGTGCCATCAGTGAGTCACAGTACAATCAGCCCCAGCATTTT; CDR3aa: CAISESQYNQPQHF; d_gene: .; abundance: .; v_gene: TRBV10-3; j_gene: TRBJ1-5
CDR3nt: TGTGCCATCAGTGAGAGAGGGGGCCGGGAAAAACTGTTTTTT; CDR3aa: CAISERGGREKLFF; d_gene: TRBD1; abundance: once; v_gene: TRBV10-3; j_gene: TRBJ1-4
CDR3nt: TGCGCCAGCAGCCAAGCCTGGGGTGGGAGTGAAAAACTGTTTTTT; CDR3aa: CASSQAWGGSEKLFF; d_gene: .; abundance: .; v_gene: TRBV4-1; j_gene: TRBJ1-4
CDR3nt: TGTGCCAGCAGCCGACAGAGCTACGAGCAGTACTTC; CDR3aa: CASSRQSYEQYF; d_gene: .; abundance: .; v_gene: TRBV7-9; j_gene: TRBJ2-7
CDR3nt: TGTGCCTGGAGTCCCAGGGGGGGCAATCAGCCCCAGCATTTT; CDR3aa: CAWSPRGGNQPQHF; d_gene: TRBD1; abundance: .; v_gene: TRBV30; j_gene: TRBJ1-5
CDR3nt: TGTGCCAGCAGCCCGAGGACAGGGGGCGACGAGACCCAGTACTTC; CDR3aa: CASSPRTGGDETQYF; d_gene: TRBD1; abundance: few; v_gene: TRBV11-3; j_gene: TRBJ2-5
CDR3nt: TGTGCCAGCAGAACACAGGTGGATAGCAATCAGCCCCAGCATTTT; CDR3aa: CASRTQVDSNQPQHF; d_gene: .; abundance: .; v_gene: TRBV6-5; j_gene: TRBJ1-5
CDR3nt: TGTGCCAGCGCCCTTAGCGGGGGGGCCTACAATGAGCAGTTCTTC; CDR3aa: CASALSGGAYNEQFF; d_gene: TRBD2; abundance: .; v_gene: TRBV27; j_gene: TRBJ2-1
CDR3nt: TGTGCCAGCAGCCAACTTAGGACAGGGGGAACTGAAGCTTTCTTT; CDR3aa: CASSQLRTGGTEAFF; d_gene: TRBD1; abundance: .; v_gene: TRBV14; j_gene: TRBJ1-1
CDR3nt: TGTGCCAGCAGTTACCGTCCAGGCCGTAACTATGGCTACACCTTC; CDR3aa: CASSYRPGRNYGYTF; d_gene: .; abundance: .; v_gene: TRBV6-6; j_gene: TRBJ1-2
CDR3nt: TGTGCCAGCAGCACCCGGACAGGGGGGGGTAAGGACTACGAGCAGTACTTC; CDR3aa: CASSTRTGGGKDYEQYF; d_gene: TRBD1; abundance: .; v_gene: TRBV11-2; j_gene: TRBJ2-7
CDR3nt: TGTGCCAGCAGTGTTGTGGGACAGGGCCGGCTCCACTCCTACTATGGCTACACCTTC; CDR3aa: CASSVVGQGRLHSYYGYTF; d_gene: TRBD1; abundance: .; v_gene: TRBV6-1; j_gene: TRBJ1-2
CDR3nt: TGTGCCACCGACGCCCCAGGGAAAAACATTCAGTACTTC; CDR3aa: CATDAPGKNIQYF; d_gene: .; abundance: .; v_gene: TRBV28; j_gene: TRBJ2-4
CDR3nt: TGTGCCAGTAGTATAGATAATAACAGGGCCGCAGATACGCAGTATTTT; CDR3aa: CASSIDNNRAADTQYF; d_gene: .; abundance: .; v_gene: TRBV19; j_gene: TRBJ2-3
CDR3nt: TGTGCCAGCAGGCCCCCCTCACAGATCGACACCAAATTACACTACGAGCAGTACTTC; CDR3aa: CASRPPSQIDTKLHYEQYF; d_gene: .; abundance: .; v_gene: TRBV11-3; j_gene: TRBJ2-7
CDR3nt: TGTGCCAGTAGTGCCCCCCCACGGCTAGCGGGGACCCAAGAGACCCAGTACTTC; CDR3aa: CASSAPPRLAGTQETQYF; d_gene: TRBD2; abundance: once; v_gene: TRBV19; j_gene: TRBJ2-5
CDR3nt: TGCAGCGCTACTGGACAGGGGCCTCTCACCGGGGAGCTGTTTTTT; CDR3aa: CSATGQGPLTGELFF; d_gene: TRBD1; abundance: .; v_gene: TRBV29-1; j_gene: TRBJ2-2
CDR3nt: TGTGCCAGCAGCTCAGTGGGGGGAGGGGAAAACCAAGAGACCCAGTACTTC; CDR3aa: CASSSVGGGENQETQYF; d_gene: TRBD2; abundance: .; v_gene: TRBV7-6; j_gene: TRBJ2-5
CDR3nt: TGTGCCAGCAGCCCAGGGACTAGCGGGGGGATTTTCTACGAGCAGTACTTC; CDR3aa: CASSPGTSGGIFYEQYF; d_gene: TRBD2; abundance: .; v_gene: TRBV11-2; j_gene: TRBJ2-7
CDR3nt: TGTGCCAGTAGTGGAGCACCAGGGGGCAATCAGCCCCAGCATTTT; CDR3aa: CASSGAPGGNQPQHF; d_gene: .; abundance: .; v_gene: TRBV19; j_gene: TRBJ1-5
CDR3nt: TGTGCCAGCCGGGAATTGGCGAACACCGGGGAGCTGTTTTTT; CDR3aa: CASRELANTGELFF; d_gene: .; abundance: .; v_gene: TRBV6-4; j_gene: TRBJ2-2
CDR3nt: TGTGCCAGCAGTGCCCCCACACCGGGACAGGGGCATGGCTACACCTTC; CDR3aa: CASSAPTPGQGHGYTF; d_gene: TRBD1; abundance: .; v_gene: TRBV28; j_gene: TRBJ1-2
CDR3nt: TGTGCCAGCAGCCAAGAGTCAGGACTAGCGGGAGGGCCTCTACCCGAGCAGTACTTC; CDR3aa: CASSQESGLAGGPLPEQYF; d_gene: TRBD2; abundance: .; v_gene: TRBV3-1/TRBV3-2; j_gene: TRBJ2-7
CDR3nt: TGTGCCAGCAGCCGACAGGGCAGCACAGATACGCAGTATTTT; CDR3aa: CASSRQGSTDTQYF; d_gene: TRBD1; abundance: .; v_gene: TRBV14; j_gene: TRBJ2-3
CDR3nt: TGCGCCAGCAGCTTGGAGGGGCGCCCCAGCACAGATACGCAGTATTTT; CDR3aa: CASSLEGRPSTDTQYF; d_gene: .; abundance: .; v_gene: TRBV5-1; j_gene: TRBJ2-3
CDR3nt: TGTGCCAGTAGCTTCCTAGGAGGAGCGGGAGGGCCAGCAGATACGCAGTATTTT; CDR3aa: CASSFLGGAGGPADTQYF; d_gene: TRBD2; abundance: few; v_gene: TRBV19; j_gene: TRBJ2-3
CDR3nt: TGTGCCAGCTCACCGACAGCACAGGGCTACGAGCAGTACTTC; CDR3aa: CASSPTAQGYEQYF; d_gene: .; abundance: once; v_gene: TRBV18; j_gene: TRBJ2-7
CDR3nt: TGCGCCAGCAGCCAAGATACAGGGCCCTATGGCTACACCTTC; CDR3aa: CASSQDTGPYGYTF; d_gene: .; abundance: .; v_gene: TRBV4-3; j_gene: TRBJ1-2
CDR3nt: TGTGCCAGCAGTTTTCGCGACAGTTACTTCTATGGCTACACCTTC; CDR3aa: CASSFRDSYFYGYTF; d_gene: .; abundance: .; v_gene: TRBV28; j_gene: TRBJ1-2
CDR3nt: TGTGCCACCAGTGACCCGACATCGAACACCGGGGAGCTGTTTTTT; CDR3aa: CATSDPTSNTGELFF; d_gene: .; abundance: .; v_gene: TRBV24-1; j_gene: TRBJ2-2